This TCR beta chain was captured in a study of T cell changes during pregnancy in multiple sclerosis. This CDR3 spans 16 amino acids. In germline, CDR1 is SGHRS, CDR2 YFSETQ. V gave up 0 bases and J gave up 7 bases; unmatched junction bases: 4. Clones were sequenced by immunoSEQ multiplex PCR, and TCRdb holds only the in-frame ones, with some missing. The sample lists some 110,000 clones, approximately 90% seen once, with approximately 1.5% in the top ten. Sequenced here: peripheral blood, sampled in the third trimester of pregnancy. This clonotype was obtained from a female donor with multiple sclerosis, enrolled in a pregnancy study. The chain combines TRBV5-1 with TRBJ2-1; the match to TRBD2 covers 13 bases. CDR3 in amino acids: CASSLVLAGGQNEQFF. CDR3 coding DNA: TGCGCCAGCAGCTTGGTACTAGCGGGGGGGCAGAATGAGCAGTTCTTC. Full variable domain (outside the CDR3, taken from reference TRBV5-1 and TRBJ2-1): KAGVTQTPRYLIKTRGQQVTLSCSPISGHRSVSWYQQTPGQGLQFLFEYFSETQRNKGNFPGRFSGRQFSNSRSEMNVSTLELGDSALYLCASSLVLAGGQNEQFFGPGTRLTVL.